Listed here are 14 T cell receptor beta chains from one sample, sequenced in a study of T cells in Graves' hyperthyroidism and ophthalmopathy. TCR beta CDR3 region amplification was performed from RNA transcripts. When the TCR CDR3 underwent first-round RT-PCR, the HTBI primer set was used. TCRdb independently ran MiXCR on the multiplex PCR reads; one entry per CDR3 protein. The sample lists about 620,000 distinct CDR3 sequences, around 15% occurring once. Source material: blood. The receptor set was obtained from a woman between 25 and 40 years old with Graves' hyperthyroidism.

The gene calls are TRBV15 and TRBJ1-5, with 11 bases identical to TRBD1. The V gene end was trimmed by 8 bases and the J gene end by 7 bases; junction bases not matched to a gene: 10. Germline lookup yields CDR1 LNHNV and CDR2 YYDKDF (reference sequence). This CDR3 contains 15 residues. CDR3 DNA sequence: TGTGCCACCTCTACAGGGACAGGGGGTTACCAGCCCCAGCATTTT. This sequence encodes CATSTGTGGYQPQHF. Drawing the rest from reference TRBV15 and TRBJ1-5, the complete variable domain is DAMVIQNPRYQVTQFGKPVTLSCSQTLNHNVMYWYQQKSSQAPKLLFHYYDKDFNNEADTPDNFQSRRPNTSFCFLDIRSPGLGDTAMYLCATSTGTGGYQPQHFGDGTRLSIL.

CDR3 DNA: TGTGCCAGCAGCTCCCGGGACGGACCGTACAATGAGCAGTTCTTC. This sequence encodes CASSSRDGPYNEQFF. The V gene is TRBV9, the J gene TRBJ2-1, with D perhaps being TRBD1 or TRBD2 (5 bases each). The germline V gene encodes CDR1 SGDLS and CDR2 YYNGEE. CDR3 length: 15 amino acids. V lost 4 bases to trimming and J lost 4 bases, with 15 bases between them.

On this clonotype: Just one base apart from a much larger clone, this may be a read error. The chain carries TRBV12-3 or TRBV12-4 and TRBJ1-1; D perhaps matches TRBD1 (5 bases). The length of the CDR3 is 15 residues. The V gene lost 1 base and the J gene lost 6 bases, with 15 bases spanning the gap. CDR3 coding DNA: TGTGCCAGCAGTTTAGTTTTCCAGGGACGGGCTGAAGCTTTCTTT. Amino acids: CASSLVFQGRAEAFF.

The table lists this clonotype with many counts. The rearrangement joins TRBV11-2 to TRBJ2-5; 8 nucleotides agree with TRBD1. Germline V gene sequence: CDR1 SGHAT, CDR2 FQNNGV. The CDR3 has 16 residues. V gave up 3 bases and J gave up 5 bases; unmatched junction bases: 11. The CDR3 bases are TGTGCCAGCAGCTTCATAGGACAGGGAATCGAGGAGACCCAGTACTTC. Translating gives CASSFIGQGIEETQYF. The full variable domain, with the rest looked up from reference TRBV11-2 and TRBJ2-5, is EAGVAQSPRYKIIEKRQSVAFWCNPISGHATLYWYQQILGQGPKLLIQFQNNGVVDDSQLPKDRFSAERLKGVDSTLKIQPAKLEDSAVYLCASSFIGQGIEETQYFGPGTRLLVL.

This clonotype was counted between two and nine times. This sequence joins TRBV28 and TRBJ2-3; D gene uncertain. Trimming removed 2 bases at V and 5 bases at J, with 5 bases between. The CDR3 runs to 12 residues. The germline CDR1 and CDR2 sequences are MDHEN and SYDVKM. CDR3 in amino acids: CASSLRLDTQYF. The CDR3 DNA reads TGTGCCAGCAGTTTACGCCTAGATACGCAGTATTTT.

This clonotype showed up just a few times. V and J are TRBV20-1 and TRBJ2-3; maybe TRBD2 (5 bases). This CDR3 has 12 amino acids. The V gene lost 4 bases and the J gene lost 4 bases, with 9 bases spanning the gap. Germline CDR1 reads DFQATT; CDR2 reads SNEGSKA (reference sequence). In nucleotides, the CDR3 is TGCAGTGCTAACAAGGGAGCAGATACGCAGTATTTT. Protein product: CSANKGADTQYF.

This clonotype appeared a few times. The chain employs TRBV7-9 and TRBJ1-1, with 7 bases fitting TRBD1. Germline V gene lookup returns CDR1 SEHNR and CDR2 FQNEAQ (reference sequence). With 8 bases clipped from V and 2 bases from J, the junction kept 8 bases outside the gene matches. The CDR3 extends over 14 amino acids. Here the CDR3 reads CASHEQGLNTEAFF. The CDR3 coding sequence is TGTGCCAGCCATGAACAGGGGTTAAACACTGAAGCTTTCTTT.

This clonotype was detected ten times or more. The V and J genes are TRBV28 and TRBJ1-2; maybe TRBD1 (6 bases). Germline values: CDR1 MDHEN, CDR2 SYDVKM. Trimming took off 6 bases at V and 4 bases at J, with 15 bases between the two ends. The CDR3 spans 14 residues. DNA of the CDR3: TGTGCCAGCAGCCCAGAGGGGGTGGTCTATGGCTACACCTTC. Its protein is CASSPEGVVYGYTF.

In its sample, this clonotype was seen a few times. The genes are TRBV6-1 and TRBJ1-1; 7 positions agree with TRBD1. CDR1 and CDR2 (germline): MNHNS, SASEGT. This CDR3 contains 16 residues. Trimming at V came to 2 bases and at J to 3 bases, leaving 9 bases not matched to a gene. CDR3 amino acids: CASSEHPDRVDTEAFF. The CDR3 bases are TGTGCCAGCAGTGAACACCCCGACAGGGTGGACACTGAAGCTTTCTTT.

This chain joins TRBV5-8 and TRBJ1-5, with D possibly TRBD1 on 6 matching bases. This CDR3 is built from 14 residues. CDR1 and CDR2 from the germline V gene are SGHTS and YDEGEE. The ends were cut back, 3 bases at V and 4 bases at J, with 11 bases in the middle. The CDR3: CASSYQGRNQPQHF. CDR3 bases: TGTGCCAGCAGCTATCAGGGGAGGAATCAGCCCCAGCATTTT.

This clonotype was counted many times. J is TRBJ2-1 and V is TRBV28; 7 nucleotides align to TRBD1. There are 14 residues in the CDR3. V shed 7 bases and J 6 bases; nucleotides not matched to a gene: 9. Per germline, CDR1 MDHEN and CDR2 SYDVKM. The CDR3 DNA sequence: TGTGCCAGCACGACAGGGCTTTACGGCAATGAGCAGTTCTTC. It specifies CASTTGLYGNEQFF. The full variable domain, its missing parts supplied by reference TRBV28 and TRBJ2-1, is DVKVTQSSRYLVKRTGEKVFLECVQDMDHENMFWYRQDPGLGLRLIYFSYDVKMKEKGDIPEGYSVSREKKERFSLILESASTNQTSMYLCASTTGLYGNEQFFGPGTRLTVL.

The table lists this clonotype with many counts. In DNA, the CDR3 is TGTGCCTGGAACCGTGGCCACACAGATACGCAGTATTTT. Residues: CAWNRGHTDTQYF. The chain uses TRBV30 and TRBJ2-3; D not resolved. The CDR3 consists of 13 residues. The germline V gene encodes CDR1 GTSNPN and CDR2 SVGIG (reference sequence). Trimming took off 4 bases at V and 2 bases at J, with 10 bases between the two ends.

This clonotype occurred a few times. The chain joins TRBV14 to TRBJ2-1; D not resolved. V was pared by 5 bases and J by 1 base, with 9 bases between. Germline V gene data show CDR1 as SGHDN and CDR2 as FVKESK. CDR3 size: 14 residues. The CDR3 DNA sequence: TGTGCCAGCAGCTCGGTAGGGTCCTACAATGAGCAGTTCTTC. Translating it yields CASSSVGSYNEQFF.

This clonotype was seen repeatedly, ten times or more. This chain links TRBV30 with TRBJ2-3, with TRBD2 identical over 7 bases. This CDR3 is built from 15 residues. The V gene's germline CDR1 is GTSNPN and CDR2 SVGIG (reference sequence). V was pared by 4 bases and J by 1 base, with 8 bases of the junction left unmatched. CDR3 nucleotides: TGTGCCTGGATGGGAGGGCCATTCGGCACAGATACGCAGTATTTT. Protein sequence: CAWMGGPFGTDTQYF.